Sequencing of this T cell receptor (beta chain) was carried out in a study of control samples from healthy donors and cancer patients. This CDR3 region has 14 residues. After removal of 9 bases from V and 0 bases from J, the junction contained 5 bases not matched to a gene. Germline values: CDR1 LNHDA, CDR2 SQIVND (reference sequence). TCRdb's table, derived via immunoSEQ multiplex PCR, lists solely in-frame clones and lacks some. Of some 160,000 clones in the sample, roughly 90% are singletons; the top ten hold roughly 0.7%. This clonotype was obtained from a woman in her twenties or thirties in good health. Sequencing was performed on blood. The chain uses TRBV19 and TRBJ2-3, with TRBD2 matching 8 bases. The CDR3 spells CASIAGLSTDTQYF. The CDR3 nucleotides read TGTGCCAGCATAGCGGGGCTAAGCACAGATACGCAGTATTTT.